The subject of this entry is one T cell receptor beta chain. Its antigen is not identified. The data belong to a study of OX40 agonist ivuxolimab in advanced cancers. Looking at the study overall: An anti-OX40 (CD134) antibody with agonistic activity, ivuxolimab, was administered to patients. Points from the study as a whole: In the expanded peripheral T cells, antigen specificity was never determined.

The germline gives CDR1 LNHDA, CDR2 SQIVND (reference sequence). CDR3 length: 14 amino acids. The V end was cut by 6 bases, the J end by 4 bases, with 13 bases between. With baseline, cycle 4 day 1, and cycle 7 day 1 as timepoints, blood was sampled. TCRdb's copy holds only in-frame clones and misses some; the assay was immunoSEQ multiplex PCR. The sample holds over 25,000 clones, about four fifths seen once. This specimen consisted of CD4+ or CD8+ T cells sorted from blood, obtained in a trial of the OX40 agonist ivuxolimab. The chain combines TRBV19 with TRBJ1-5; D unclear. The receptor comes from an adult with an advanced solid tumor such as melanoma, head and neck, liver or kidney cancer. CDR3 bases: TGTGCCAGTAGGCAAGTCCCGGGGAATCAGCCCCAGCATTTT. Amino acids: CASRQVPGNQPQHF.